This TCR beta chain was retrieved from a study of control samples from healthy donors and cancer patients. Sequencing was performed with immunoSEQ multiplex PCR; in TCRdb, only in-frame clones are kept and a portion is missing. In the table there are 150,000 or so clones, 93% of which are singletons. The clonotype was recovered from a man aged 50-59 years in good health. Sequenced input: blood.

The CDR3 DNA reads as TGCGCCAGCAGCGCGGACAGGTTTTCCTACGAGCAGTACTTC. Amino acid sequence: CASSADRFSYEQYF. The chain links TRBV5-1 to TRBJ2-7, with 7 bases aligning to TRBD1. The V and J ends lost 4 bases and 1 base, in that order; junction bases with no gene match: 5. Germline V lookup: CDR1 SGHRS, CDR2 YFSETQ. The CDR3 is made up of 14 amino acids.